A selection of T cell receptor beta chains follows, all from one sample in a study of blood T cells in healthy people across ages. TCRdb re-analysed the 5' RACE reads in MiXCR, keeping a single row per CDR3 protein. The repertoire holds approximately 1,700,000 distinct CDR3 sequences, with more than 35% as singletons. Specimen: blood. These receptors were obtained from a human donor in good health. The CDR3 runs from the conserved cysteine through the conserved F or W. A D gene is named only where the DNA matches it firmly. The size field is filled for only some rows; it gives once, few, many or a size class.

length: 12; J: TRBJ1-2; V: TRBV20-1; D: TRBD1; size: NA; DNA: TGCAGTGCTAGTGGACAGGGCGATGGCCACACCTTC; CDR3: CSASGQGDGHTF
length: 16; J: TRBJ2-4; V: TRBV20-1; D: NA; size: NA; DNA: TGCAGTGCAACGATAACAGGGATTGGTAGCAAAAACATTCAGTACTTC; CDR3: CSATITGIGSKNIQYF
length: 19; J: TRBJ1-2; V: TRBV21-1; D: NA; size: NA; DNA: TGTGCCACAAAATACCTGGGGACAGGGATATTCTCCGGCTTCTATGGCTACACCTTC; CDR3: CATKYLGTGIFSGFYGYTF
length: 12; J: TRBJ1-2; V: TRBV29-1; D: NA; size: many; DNA: TGCAGCGTTGTTGTGAGTAGCTATGGCTACACCTTC; CDR3: CSVVVSSYGYTF
length: 18; J: TRBJ2-1; V: TRBV4-2; D: TRBD2; size: few; DNA: TGTGCCAGCAGCCCATTGGGACTAGCGGGGGAATCCTACAATGAGCAGTTCTTC; CDR3: CASSPLGLAGESYNEQFF
length: 15; J: TRBJ2-7; V: TRBV20-1; D: TRBD1; size: NA; DNA: TGCAGTGCTAGAGATCCCCAGGGGGAGCCCTACGAGCAGTACTTC; CDR3: CSARDPQGEPYEQYF
length: 14; J: TRBJ1-4; V: TRBV7-9; D: NA; size: NA; DNA: TGTGCCAGCCGCGGCTGGGAAGCGGGTGAAAAACTGTTTTTT; CDR3: CASRGWEAGEKLFF
length: 14; J: TRBJ1-1; V: TRBV5-1; D: NA; size: NA; DNA: TGCGCCAACAGCTTGTCGGCTTTGAACACTGAAGCTTTCTTT; CDR3: CANSLSALNTEAFF
length: 15; J: TRBJ1-1; V: TRBV7-2; D: TRBD1; size: NA; DNA: TGTGCCAGCAGCCAGGGGGGGGCGGTCAACACTGAAGCTTTCTTT; CDR3: CASSQGGAVNTEAFF
length: 15; J: TRBJ2-3; V: TRBV9; D: TRBD2; size: NA; DNA: TGTGCCAGCAGCGTCGCGGGGGGACCCCCTGATACGCAGTATTTT; CDR3: CASSVAGGPPDTQYF
length: 15; J: TRBJ2-7; V: TRBV15; D: TRBD1; size: NA; DNA: TGTGCCGCCAGCAGAGATTTAGGACAGGGGACCGAGCAGTACTTC; CDR3: CAASRDLGQGTEQYF
length: 13; J: TRBJ1-1; V: TRBV5-1; D: NA; size: few; DNA: TGCGCCAGCAGCTTTAGGGTTTTGACTGAAGCTTTCTTT; CDR3: CASSFRVLTEAFF
length: 17; J: TRBJ1-2; V: TRBV12-3/TRBV12-4; D: TRBD1; size: NA; DNA: TGTGCCAGCAGTTTGGACAGGGGGCGCGGCCCACTCTATGGCTACACCTTC; CDR3: CASSLDRGRGPLYGYTF
length: 15; J: TRBJ1-2; V: TRBV20-1; D: NA; size: NA; DNA: TGCAGTGCTGGGTCGACAGACAGTCTTAACTATGGCTACACCTTC; CDR3: CSAGSTDSLNYGYTF
length: 14; J: TRBJ1-5; V: TRBV12-3/TRBV12-4; D: TRBD1; size: NA; DNA: TGTGCCAGCCATAAGGAAGGGGGCAGTCAGCCCCAGCATTTT; CDR3: CASHKEGGSQPQHF
length: 16; J: TRBJ2-7; V: TRBV12-3/TRBV12-4; D: NA; size: many; DNA: TGTGCCAGCTCATTTTACCCCCCAGGGGATAGCTACGAGCAGTACTTC; CDR3: CASSFYPPGDSYEQYF
length: 15; J: TRBJ2-1; V: TRBV7-2; D: TRBD2; size: few; DNA: TGTGCCAGCAGCTTAGCAATAGCGGGGGGGAATGAGCAGTTCTTC; CDR3: CASSLAIAGGNEQFF
length: 16; J: TRBJ2-6; V: TRBV2; D: NA; size: NA; DNA: TGTGCCAGCAGTGAATCGCTGGGGAGTGGGGCCAACGTCCTGACTTTC; CDR3: CASSESLGSGANVLTF
length: 13; J: TRBJ2-7; V: TRBV13; D: NA; size: NA; DNA: TGTGCCAGCAGCTTATTTGCTGAAGCCGAGCAGTACTTC; CDR3: CASSLFAEAEQYF
length: 14; J: TRBJ2-1; V: TRBV20-1; D: NA; size: many; DNA: TGCAGTGGGAGCTGGGGGCAAACCTACAATGAGCAGTTCTTC; CDR3: CSGSWGQTYNEQFF